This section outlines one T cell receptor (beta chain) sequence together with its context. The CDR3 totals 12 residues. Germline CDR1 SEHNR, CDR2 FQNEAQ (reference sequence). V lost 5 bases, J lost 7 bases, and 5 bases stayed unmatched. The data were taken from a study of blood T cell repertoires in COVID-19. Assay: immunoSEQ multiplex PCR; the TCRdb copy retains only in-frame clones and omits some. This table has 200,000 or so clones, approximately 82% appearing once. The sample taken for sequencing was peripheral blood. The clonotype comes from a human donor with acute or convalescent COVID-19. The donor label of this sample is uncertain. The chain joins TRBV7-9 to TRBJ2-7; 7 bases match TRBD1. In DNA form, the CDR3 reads TGTGCCAGCAGCCAGGACAGGTTGGAGCAGTACTTC. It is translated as CASSQDRLEQYF.